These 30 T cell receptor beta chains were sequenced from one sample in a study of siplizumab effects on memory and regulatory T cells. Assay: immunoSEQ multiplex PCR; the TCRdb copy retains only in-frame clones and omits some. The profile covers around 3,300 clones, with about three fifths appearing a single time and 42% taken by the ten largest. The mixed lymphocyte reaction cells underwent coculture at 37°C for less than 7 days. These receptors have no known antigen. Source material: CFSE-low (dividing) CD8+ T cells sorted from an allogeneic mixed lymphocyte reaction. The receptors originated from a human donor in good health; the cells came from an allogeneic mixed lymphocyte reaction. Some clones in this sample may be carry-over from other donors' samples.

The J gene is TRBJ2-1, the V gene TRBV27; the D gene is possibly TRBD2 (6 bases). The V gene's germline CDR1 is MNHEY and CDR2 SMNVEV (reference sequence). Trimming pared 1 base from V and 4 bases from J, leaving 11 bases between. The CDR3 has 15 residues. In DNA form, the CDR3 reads TGTGCCAGCAGTTTATGGGGGACTGATTACAATGAGCAGTTCTTC. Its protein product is CASSLWGTDYNEQFF.

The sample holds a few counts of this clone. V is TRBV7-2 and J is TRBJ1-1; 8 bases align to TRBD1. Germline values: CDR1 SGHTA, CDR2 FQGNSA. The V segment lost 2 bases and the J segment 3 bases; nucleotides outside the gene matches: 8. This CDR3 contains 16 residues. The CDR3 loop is CASSLIRTGWDTEAFF. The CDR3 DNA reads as TGTGCCAGCAGCTTAATTCGGACAGGGTGGGACACTGAAGCTTTCTTT. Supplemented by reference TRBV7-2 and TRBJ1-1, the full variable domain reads GAGVSQSPSNKVTEKGKDVELRCDPISGHTALYWYRQSLGQGLEFLIYFQGNSAPDKSGLPSDRFSAERTGGSVSTLTIQRTQQEDSAVYLCASSLIRTGWDTEAFFGQGTRLTVV.

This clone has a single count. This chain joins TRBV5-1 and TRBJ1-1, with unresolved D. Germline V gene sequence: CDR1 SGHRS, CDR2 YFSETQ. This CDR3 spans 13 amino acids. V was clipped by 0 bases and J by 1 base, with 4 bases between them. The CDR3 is CASSLAGNTEAFF. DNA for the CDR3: TGCGCCAGCAGCTTGGCCGGGAACACTGAAGCTTTCTTT.

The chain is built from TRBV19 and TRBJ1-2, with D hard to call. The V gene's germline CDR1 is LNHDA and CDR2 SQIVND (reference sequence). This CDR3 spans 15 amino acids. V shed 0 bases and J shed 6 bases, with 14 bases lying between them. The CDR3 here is CASSIDLAGFNGYTF. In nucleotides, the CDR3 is TGTGCCAGTAGTATAGATCTCGCAGGTTTTAATGGCTACACCTTC.

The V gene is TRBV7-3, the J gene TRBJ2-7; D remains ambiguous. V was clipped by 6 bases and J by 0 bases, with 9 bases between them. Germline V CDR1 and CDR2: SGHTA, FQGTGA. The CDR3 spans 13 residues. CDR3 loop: CASSPEDSYEQYF. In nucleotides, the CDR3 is TGTGCCAGCAGTCCAGAGGACTCCTACGAGCAGTACTTC.

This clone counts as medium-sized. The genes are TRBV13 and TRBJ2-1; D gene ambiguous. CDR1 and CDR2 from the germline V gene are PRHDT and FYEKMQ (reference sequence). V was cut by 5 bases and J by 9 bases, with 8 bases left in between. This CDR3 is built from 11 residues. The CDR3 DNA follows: TGTGCCAGCAGCGACTCCATTGAGCAGTTCTTC. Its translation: CASSDSIEQFF.

The CDR3, as DNA: TGTGCCAGCAGCGACGGGGGGGACAGGGGGCCGTTCTTC. Translation gives CASSDGGDRGPFF. The gene calls are TRBV13 and TRBJ2-1, with 12 bases aligning to TRBD1. Germline assignment: CDR1 PRHDT and CDR2 FYEKMQ (reference sequence). With V trimmed by 5 bases and J by 15 bases, 8 bases remained unmatched. The length of the CDR3 is 13 residues.

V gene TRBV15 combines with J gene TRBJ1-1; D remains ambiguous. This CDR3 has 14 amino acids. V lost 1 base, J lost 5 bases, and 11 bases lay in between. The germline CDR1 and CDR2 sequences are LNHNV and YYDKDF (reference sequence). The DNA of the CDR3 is TGTGCCACCAGCAGAGGTCGGGGTTGGACTGAAGCTTTCTTT. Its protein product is CATSRGRGWTEAFF.

CDR3 protein: CASSLLPAAAFF. The CDR3 DNA follows: TGTGCCAGCAGCTTGTTGCCGGCCGCGGCTTTCTTT. The chain is built from TRBV5-4 and TRBJ1-1; no clear D. CDR3 length: 12 residues. Between the trimmed V and J ends, which lost 1 base and 11 bases, there was a span of 12 bases. Germline V lookup: CDR1 SGHNT, CDR2 YYREEE (reference sequence).

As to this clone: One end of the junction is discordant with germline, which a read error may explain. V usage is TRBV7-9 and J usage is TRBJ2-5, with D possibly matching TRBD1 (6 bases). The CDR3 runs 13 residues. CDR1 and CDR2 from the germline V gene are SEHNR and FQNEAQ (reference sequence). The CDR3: CASTEGVGRPLHF. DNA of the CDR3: TGTGCCAGCACCGAGGGGGTTGGCAGGCCTTTGCACTTC. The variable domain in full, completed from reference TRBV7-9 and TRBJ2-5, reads DTGVSQNPRHKITKRGQNVTFRCDPISEHNRLYWYRQTLGQGPEFLTYFQNEAQLEKSRLLSDRFSAERPKGSFSTLEIQRTEQGDSAMYLCASTEGVGRPLHFGPGTRLLVL.

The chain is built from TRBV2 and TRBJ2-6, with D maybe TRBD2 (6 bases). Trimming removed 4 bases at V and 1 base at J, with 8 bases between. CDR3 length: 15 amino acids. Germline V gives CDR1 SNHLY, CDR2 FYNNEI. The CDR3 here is CASSGGESGANVLTF. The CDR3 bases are TGTGCCAGCAGTGGGGGGGAGTCTGGGGCCAACGTCCTGACTTTC. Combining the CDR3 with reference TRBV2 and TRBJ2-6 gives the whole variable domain EPEVTQTPSHQVTQMGQEVILRCVPISNHLYFYWYRQILGQKVEFLVSFYNNEISEKSEIFDDQFSVERPDGSNFTLKIRSTKLEDSAMYFCASSGGESGANVLTFGAGSRLTVL.

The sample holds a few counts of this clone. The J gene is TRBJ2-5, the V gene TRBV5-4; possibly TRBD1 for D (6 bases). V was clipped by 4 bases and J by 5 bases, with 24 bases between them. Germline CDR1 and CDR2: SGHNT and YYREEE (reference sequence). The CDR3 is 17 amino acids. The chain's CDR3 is CASSPVGAGQAAETQYF. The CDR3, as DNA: TGTGCCAGCAGCCCCGTGGGGGCAGGGCAGGCGGCGGAGACCCAGTACTTC.

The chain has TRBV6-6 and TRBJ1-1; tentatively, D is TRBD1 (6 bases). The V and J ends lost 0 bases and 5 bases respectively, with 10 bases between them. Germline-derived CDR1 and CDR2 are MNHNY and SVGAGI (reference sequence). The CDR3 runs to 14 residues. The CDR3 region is CASSYSTGPTEAFF. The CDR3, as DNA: TGTGCCAGCAGTTACTCGACAGGTCCTACTGAAGCTTTCTTT.

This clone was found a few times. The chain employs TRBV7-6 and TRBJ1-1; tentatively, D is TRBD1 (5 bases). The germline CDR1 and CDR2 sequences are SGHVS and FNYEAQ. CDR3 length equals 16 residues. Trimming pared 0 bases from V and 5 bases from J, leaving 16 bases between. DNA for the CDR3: TGTGCCAGCAGCTTAGCCCCTACAGGAAGAGGGACTGAAGCTTTCTTT. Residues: CASSLAPTGRGTEAFF.

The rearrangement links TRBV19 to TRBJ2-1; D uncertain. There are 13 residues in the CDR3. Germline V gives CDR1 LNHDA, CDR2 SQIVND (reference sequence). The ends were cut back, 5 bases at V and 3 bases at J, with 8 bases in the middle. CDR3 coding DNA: TGTGCCAGTAGTTGGGCGAACTACAATGAGCAGTTCTTC. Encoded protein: CASSWANYNEQFF.

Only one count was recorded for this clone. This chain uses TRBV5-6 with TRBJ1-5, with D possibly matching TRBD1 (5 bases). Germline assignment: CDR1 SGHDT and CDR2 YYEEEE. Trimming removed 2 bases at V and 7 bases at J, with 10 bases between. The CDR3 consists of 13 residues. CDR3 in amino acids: CASSLRGDQPQHF. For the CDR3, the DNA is TGTGCCAGCAGCTTAAGAGGGGACCAGCCCCAGCATTTT.

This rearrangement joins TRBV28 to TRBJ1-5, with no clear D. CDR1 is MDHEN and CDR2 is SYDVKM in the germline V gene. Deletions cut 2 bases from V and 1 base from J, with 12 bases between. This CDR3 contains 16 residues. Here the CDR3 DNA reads TGTGCCAGCAGTTTAGGGAGGGTATGGAGCAATCAGCCCCAGCATTTT. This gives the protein CASSLGRVWSNQPQHF.

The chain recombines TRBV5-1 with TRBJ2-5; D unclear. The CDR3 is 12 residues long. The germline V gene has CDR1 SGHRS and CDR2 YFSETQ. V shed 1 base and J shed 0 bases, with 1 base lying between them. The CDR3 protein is CASSLNQETQYF. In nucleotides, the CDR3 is TGCGCCAGCAGCTTGAACCAAGAGACCCAGTACTTC.

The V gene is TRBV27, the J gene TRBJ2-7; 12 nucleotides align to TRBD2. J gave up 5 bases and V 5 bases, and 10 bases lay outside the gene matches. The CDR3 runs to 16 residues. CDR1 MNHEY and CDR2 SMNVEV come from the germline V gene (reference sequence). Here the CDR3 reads CASSQLLAGGPNEQYF. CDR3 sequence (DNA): TGTGCCAGCAGTCAGCTCCTAGCGGGGGGGCCCAACGAGCAGTACTTC.

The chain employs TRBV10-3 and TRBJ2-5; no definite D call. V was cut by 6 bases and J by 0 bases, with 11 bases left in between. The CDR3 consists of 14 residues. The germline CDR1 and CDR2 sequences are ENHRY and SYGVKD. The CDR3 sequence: CAISAVGYQETQYF. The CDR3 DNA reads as TGTGCCATCAGCGCCGTGGGCTACCAAGAGACCCAGTACTTC.

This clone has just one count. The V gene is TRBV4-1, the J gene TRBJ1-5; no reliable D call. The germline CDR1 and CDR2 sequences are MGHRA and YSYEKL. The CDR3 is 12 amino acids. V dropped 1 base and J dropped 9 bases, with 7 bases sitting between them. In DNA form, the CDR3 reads TGCGCCAGCAGCCAAGTTACGGGGCCCCAGCATTTT. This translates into CASSQVTGPQHF.

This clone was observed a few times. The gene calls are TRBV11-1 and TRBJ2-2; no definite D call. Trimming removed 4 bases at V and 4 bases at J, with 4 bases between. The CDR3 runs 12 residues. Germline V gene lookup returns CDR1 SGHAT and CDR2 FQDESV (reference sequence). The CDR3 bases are TGTGCCAGCAGCTCTAGCACCGGGGAGCTGTTTTTT. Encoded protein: CASSSSTGELFF. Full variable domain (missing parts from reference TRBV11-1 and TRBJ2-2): EAEVAQSPRYKITEKSQAVAFWCDPISGHATLYWYRQILGQGPELLVQFQDESVVDDSQLPKDRFSAERLKGVDSTLKIQPAELGDSAMYLCASSSSTGELFFGEGSRLTVL.

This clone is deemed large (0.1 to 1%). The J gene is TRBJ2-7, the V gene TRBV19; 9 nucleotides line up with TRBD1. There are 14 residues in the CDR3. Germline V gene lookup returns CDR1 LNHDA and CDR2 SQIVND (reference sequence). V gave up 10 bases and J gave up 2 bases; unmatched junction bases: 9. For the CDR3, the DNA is TGTGCCACCACACCCGGGACAGGGCCCTACGAGCAGTACTTC. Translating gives CATTPGTGPYEQYF.

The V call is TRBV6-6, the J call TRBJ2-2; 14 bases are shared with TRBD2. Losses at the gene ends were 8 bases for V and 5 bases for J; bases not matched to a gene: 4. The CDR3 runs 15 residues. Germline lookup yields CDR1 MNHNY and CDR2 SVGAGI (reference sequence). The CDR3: CASGLAGGGTGELFF. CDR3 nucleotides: TGTGCCAGCGGACTAGCGGGAGGCGGGACCGGGGAGCTGTTTTTT.

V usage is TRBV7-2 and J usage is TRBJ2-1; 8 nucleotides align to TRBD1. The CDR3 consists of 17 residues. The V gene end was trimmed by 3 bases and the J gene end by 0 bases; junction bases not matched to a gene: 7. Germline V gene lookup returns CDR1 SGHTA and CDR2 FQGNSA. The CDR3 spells CASSFPGQGSSYNEQFF. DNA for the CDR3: TGTGCCAGCAGCTTCCCCGGACAGGGAAGCTCCTACAATGAGCAGTTCTTC.

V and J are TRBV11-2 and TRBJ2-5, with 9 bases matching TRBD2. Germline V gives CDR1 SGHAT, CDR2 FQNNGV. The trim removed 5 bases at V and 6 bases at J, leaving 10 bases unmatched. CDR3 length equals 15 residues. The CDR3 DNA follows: TGTGCCAGCAGCCAGCCCCCTAGCGGGACGAAGACCCAGTACTTC. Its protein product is CASSQPPSGTKTQYF.

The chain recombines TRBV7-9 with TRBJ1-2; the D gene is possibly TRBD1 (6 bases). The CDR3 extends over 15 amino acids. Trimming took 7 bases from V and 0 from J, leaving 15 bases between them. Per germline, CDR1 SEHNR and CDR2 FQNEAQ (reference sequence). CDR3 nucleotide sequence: TGTGCCAGCACACTCGGGGCAGGGGCTAACTATGGCTACACCTTC. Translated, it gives CASTLGAGANYGYTF.

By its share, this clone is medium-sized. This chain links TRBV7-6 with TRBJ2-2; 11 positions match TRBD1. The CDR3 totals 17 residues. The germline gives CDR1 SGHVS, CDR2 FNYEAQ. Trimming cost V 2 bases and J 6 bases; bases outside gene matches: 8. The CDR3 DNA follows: TGTGCCAGCAGCTTATACCAGGGACAGGGGGGCGCCGGGGAGCTGTTTTTT. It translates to CASSLYQGQGGAGELFF.

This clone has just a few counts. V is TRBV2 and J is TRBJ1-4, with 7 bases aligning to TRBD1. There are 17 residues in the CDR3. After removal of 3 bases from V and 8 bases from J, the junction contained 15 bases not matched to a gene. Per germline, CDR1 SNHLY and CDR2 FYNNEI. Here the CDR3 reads CASSDLGQGEELEKLFF. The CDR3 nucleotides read TGTGCCAGCAGTGATCTCGGGCAGGGGGAAGAGTTGGAAAAACTGTTTTTT.

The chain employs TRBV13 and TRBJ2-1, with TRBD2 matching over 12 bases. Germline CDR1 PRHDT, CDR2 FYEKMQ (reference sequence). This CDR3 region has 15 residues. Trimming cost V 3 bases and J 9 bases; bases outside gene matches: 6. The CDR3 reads CASSLASGGAAEQFF. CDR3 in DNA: TGTGCCAGCAGCTTGGCTAGCGGGGGGGCGGCTGAGCAGTTCTTC.